The 2 T cell receptor beta chains given below trace back to one sample, sequenced in a study of blood T cell repertoires in COVID-19. Assay: immunoSEQ multiplex PCR; the TCRdb copy retains only in-frame clones and omits some. Here the sample spans around 370,000 clones, nearly 90% being singletons. The specimen sequenced was peripheral blood. The source of these receptors is a man in his late teens or twenties with active or convalescent COVID-19.

V usage is TRBV7-3 and J usage is TRBJ1-5, with unresolved D. V lost 3 bases and J lost 7, with 10 bases in between. The V gene's germline CDR1 is SGHTA and CDR2 FQGTGA. The CDR3 has 13 amino acids. DNA of the CDR3: TGTGCCAGCAGCTTGATAGGAGGACAGCCCCAGCATTTT. Translated: CASSLIGGQPQHF.

This rearrangement joins TRBV23-1 to TRBJ2-6, with 8 nucleotides matching TRBD2. TRBV23-1 falls under the ORF class, with uncertain function. The V gene end was trimmed by 10 bases and the J gene end by 0 bases; junction bases not matched to a gene: 8. CDR3 length equals 16 residues. The CDR3 loop reads CANIPRGGSGANVLTF. The CDR3 bases are TGCGCCAACATACCCCGGGGGGGCTCTGGGGCCAACGTCCTGACTTTC.